This TCR beta chain was identified during a study of chemoradiotherapy in HPV16-positive cancers. Study-wide findings and caveats: In HPV16-positive patients, HPV-responsive T-cell expansion tracked better recurrence-free survival. HPV-specific T cells were functionally defined from only a couple of HPV16-positive patients. Candidate HPV-specific clones and E7-related TCR motifs grew in tumor during treatment.

Repertoires were sampled repeatedly during chemoradiotherapy. Sequencing used immunoSEQ multiplex PCR; TCRdb keeps in-frame clones, though not all of them. The sample consists of about 16,000 clones, approximately 75% of them appearing once. The V gene's germline CDR1 is SNHLY and CDR2 FYNNEI. V dropped 4 bases and J dropped 6; count of bases not matched to a gene: 3. The CDR3 loop spans 14 amino acids. Regarding this clone: The target antigen is unknown.

Collection took place from a patient who underwent chemoradiotherapy. The V and J genes are TRBV2 and TRBJ1-5; 10 bases align to TRBD1. The clonotype comes from a human donor with HPV-associated anogenital cancer. CDR3 coding DNA: TGTGCCAGCAGTGGGACAGGGGGAACTCAGCCCCAGCATTTT. This codes for CASSGTGGTQPQHF. Supplemented by reference TRBV2 and TRBJ1-5, the full variable domain reads EPEVTQTPSHQVTQMGQEVILRCVPISNHLYFYWYRQILGQKVEFLVSFYNNEISEKSEIFDDQFSVERPDGSNFTLKIRSTKLEDSAMYFCASSGTGGTQPQHFGDGTRLSIL.